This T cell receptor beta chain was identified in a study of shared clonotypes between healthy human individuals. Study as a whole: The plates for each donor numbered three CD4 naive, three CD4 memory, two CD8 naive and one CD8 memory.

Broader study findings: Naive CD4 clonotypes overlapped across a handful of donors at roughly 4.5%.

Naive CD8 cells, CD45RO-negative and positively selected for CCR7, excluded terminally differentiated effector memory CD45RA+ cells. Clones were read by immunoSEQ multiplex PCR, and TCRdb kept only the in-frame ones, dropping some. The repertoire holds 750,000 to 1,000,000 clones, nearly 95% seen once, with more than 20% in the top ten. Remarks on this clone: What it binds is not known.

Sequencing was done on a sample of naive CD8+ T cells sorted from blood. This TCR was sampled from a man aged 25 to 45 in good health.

The CDR3 sequence: CASSVFPLAGGDEQYF. The CDR3 DNA reads TGTGCCAGCAGCGTCTTCCCACTAGCGGGAGGGGACGAGCAGTACTTC. The genes are TRBV9 and TRBJ2-7; 13 bases are a match to TRBD2. The V gene's germline CDR1 is SGDLS and CDR2 YYNGEE. Trimming took 2 bases from V and 5 from J; bases not matched to a gene: 7. This CDR3 spans 16 amino acids.